This is a list of T cell receptor beta chains from one sample in a study of STAT3 mutations in large granular lymphocyte leukemia. The table came from immunoSEQ multiplex PCR; TCRdb's copy has only in-frame clones and leaves some out. Found here are roughly 46,000 clones, 81% of them singletons; the top ten hold 0.43%. Sequencing input: PBMCs. These receptors were obtained from a human donor with T large granular lymphocyte leukemia. Some clones in this sample may be carry-over from other donors' samples. Each CDR3 is given with its conserved first and last residue. The D gene is left open where the match is weak. The size of a clone is reported for some rows only, either as once, few or many, or as a class for expanded clones.

D: NA; V: TRBV11-3; J: TRBJ2-3; size: NA; CDR3: CASSLWGSSTDTQYF; DNA: TGTGCCAGCAGCTTGTGGGGGTCAAGCACAGATACGCAGTATTTT
D: TRBD1; V: TRBV5-1; J: TRBJ1-4; size: NA; CDR3: CASSFGQGAFPPTNEKLFF; DNA: TGCGCCAGCAGCTTCGGCCAGGGGGCTTTCCCACCAACTAATGAAAAACTGTTTTTT
D: TRBD1; V: TRBV19; J: TRBJ2-2; size: NA; CDR3: CASAFTGVGTGELFF; DNA: TGTGCCAGCGCGTTCACAGGGGTTGGCACCGGGGAGCTGTTTTTT
D: TRBD1; V: TRBV28; J: TRBJ1-5; size: NA; CDR3: CASSLGQEKFFGYSNQPQHF; DNA: TGTGCCAGCAGCCTAGGACAGGAGAAGTTTTTTGGCTATAGCAATCAGCCCCAGCATTTT
D: NA; V: TRBV5-4; J: TRBJ2-2; size: few; CDR3: CASTAWDTGELFF; DNA: TGTGCCAGCACCGCCTGGGACACCGGGGAGCTGTTTTTT
D: TRBD2; V: TRBV7-6; J: TRBJ2-2; size: NA; CDR3: CASSPGLVRSGELFF; DNA: TGTGCCAGCAGCCCCGGACTAGTTAGGTCCGGGGAGCTGTTTTTT
D: TRBD2; V: TRBV10-3; J: TRBJ2-6; size: NA; CDR3: CATTITGGGGDVLTF; DNA: TGTGCCACAACGATCACCGGTGGCGGGGGAGATGTCCTGACTTTC
D: NA; V: TRBV19; J: TRBJ1-3; size: NA; CDR3: CASSIGRTDSGNTIYF; DNA: TGTGCCAGTAGTATCGGCCGAACAGACTCTGGAAACACCATATATTTT
D: TRBD1; V: TRBV7-8; J: TRBJ1-2; size: NA; CDR3: CASSFIPRDSLYGYTF; DNA: TGTGCCAGCAGCTTTATCCCCCGGGACAGCCTCTATGGCTACACCTTC
D: TRBD1; V: TRBV4-3; J: TRBJ2-7; size: NA; CDR3: CASSQDRGSRTGDEQYF; DNA: TGCGCCAGCAGCCAAGATAGGGGATCCAGGACAGGGGATGAGCAGTACTTC
D: TRBD2; V: TRBV11-1; J: TRBJ2-5; size: NA; CDR3: CASSLGGTSGVQETQYF; DNA: TGTGCCAGCAGCTTAGGGGGGACTAGCGGGGTGCAAGAGACCCAGTACTTC
D: NA; V: TRBV7-9; J: TRBJ1-3; size: NA; CDR3: CASSRPESSAGNTIYF; DNA: TGTGCCAGCAGCAGGCCCGAGTCTTCGGCAGGAAACACCATATATTTT
D: NA; V: TRBV30; J: TRBJ1-4; size: NA; CDR3: CAWSVQSNEKLFF; DNA: TGTGCCTGGAGTGTACAATCTAATGAAAAACTGTTTTTT
D: NA; V: TRBV6-6; J: TRBJ2-5; size: once; CDR3: CASSRQEKETQYF; DNA: TGTGCCAGCAGCCGACAGGAGAAAGAGACCCAGTACTTC
D: NA; V: TRBV6-5; J: TRBJ1-1; size: NA; CDR3: CASSSEDRPLNTEAFF; DNA: TGTGCCAGCAGTTCAGAAGACAGGCCGCTGAACACTGAAGCTTTCTTT
D: NA; V: TRBV11-2; J: TRBJ1-1; size: NA; CDR3: CASEGENTEAFF; DNA: TGTGCCAGTGAGGGCGAGAACACTGAAGCTTTCTTT
D: TRBD1; V: TRBV19; J: TRBJ1-2; size: NA; CDR3: CASSVGQGVRGYTF; DNA: TGTGCCAGTAGTGTGGGACAGGGGGTCCGTGGCTACACCTTC
D: TRBD1; V: TRBV7-2; J: TRBJ2-7; size: NA; CDR3: CASSIGTGGTYEQYF; DNA: TGTGCCAGCAGCATAGGGACAGGGGGAACCTACGAGCAGTACTTC
D: TRBD1; V: TRBV6-6; J: TRBJ1-1; size: NA; CDR3: CASSPPTGDAGEAFF; DNA: TGTGCCAGCAGTCCACCGACAGGGGACGCGGGTGAAGCTTTCTTT
D: NA; V: TRBV7-9; J: TRBJ1-2; size: NA; CDR3: CASSGGLGGYTF; DNA: TGTGCCAGCAGCGGGGGGCTTGGGGGCTACACCTTC
D: TRBD2; V: TRBV10-3; J: TRBJ2-1; size: NA; CDR3: CAISDFFSGDFYNEQFF; DNA: TGTGCCATCAGTGATTTTTTTAGCGGGGATTTTTACAATGAGCAGTTCTTC
D: TRBD1; V: TRBV7-9; J: TRBJ1-1; size: NA; CDR3: CASSPSQGDTEAFF; DNA: TGTGCCAGCAGCCCGTCACAGGGGGACACTGAAGCTTTCTTT